This TCR beta chain originates from a study of a mutant IDH1 vaccine in newly diagnosed glioma. Study summary: Treated patients had a mean age of roughly 40 years and a roughly 60% male, approximately 38% female split. Therapy received beforehand was radiotherapy, temozolomide, or both, with most patients given both.

Profiled with immunoSEQ multiplex PCR; TCRdb holds only in-frame clones, not every one. The profile shows about 34,000 clones, around 83% of them singletons. The CDR3 loop spans 14 amino acids. From germline, CDR1 is SQVTM and CDR2 ANQGSEA. V lost 5 bases, J lost 5 bases, and 16 bases lay in between. Time point denoted: baseline, week 1 (first vaccination visit). Treatment defined: pre-vaccination baseline after standard-of-care therapy. Patients carried new grade 3 or 4 IDH1-mutant astrocytomas lacking nuclear ATRX. General study points: Variations in leading peripheral T cell clonotypes appeared to have no connection with pseudoprogression.

Points on this clone: Its antigen remains unidentified.

The TCR comes from a man in his fifties or sixties with glioma. Some clones in this sample may be carry-over from other donors' samples. Sequencing used peripheral blood mononuclear cells (PBMCs), obtained from a glioma patient treated with radiotherapy, temozolomide or both. This chain links TRBV29-1 with TRBJ2-4, with TRBD2 as a possible D gene (5 bases). CDR3 DNA: TGCAGCGTTACTGTAAGGGTTAGCGAAAACATTCAGTACTTC. This translates into CSVTVRVSENIQYF. Drawing the rest from reference TRBV29-1 and TRBJ2-4, the complete variable domain is SAVISQKPSRDICQRGTSLTIQCQVDSQVTMMFWYRQQPGQSLTLIATANQGSEATYESGFVIDKFPISRPNLTFSTLTVSNMSPEDSSIYLCSVTVRVSENIQYFGAGTRLSVL.